The rows below give T cell receptor beta chains drawn from one sample of a study of blood T cell repertoires in COVID-19. Some clones are missing from TCRdb's copy, which holds only in-frame ones; the method was immunoSEQ multiplex PCR. The table records 35,000 or so clones, just over 90% of them present only once. Sequencing was carried out using peripheral blood. All receptors derive from a human donor in a cohort sampled during active COVID-19. Each CDR3 is given with its conserved first and last residue. D genes are given only for firm matches. Size is omitted from some rows. Given values are once, few, many or a class for expanded clones.

CDR3aa,CDR3nt,abundance,d_gene,v_gene,j_gene
CASSRGGAF,TGTGCCAGCAGCCGCGGGGGGGCTTTT,NA,NA,TRBV9,TRBJ1-1
CAISAQPGLAGERWLADTQYF,TGTGCCATCAGTGCGCAACCGGGACTAGCGGGAGAAAGATGGTTAGCAGATACGCAGTATTTT,NA,TRBD2,TRBV10-3,TRBJ2-3
CASGQGGDEQFF,TGCGCCAGCGGGCAGGGGGGCGATGAGCAGTTCTTC,NA,NA,TRBV5-1,TRBJ2-1
CASVRDSTDTQYF,TGTGCCAGCGTCCGGGATAGCACAGATACGCAGTATTTT,NA,NA,TRBV6-6,TRBJ2-3
CASSLAGWGTGNEQFF,TGTGCCAGCAGCTTAGCGGGGTGGGGGACTGGCAATGAGCAGTTCTTC,NA,NA,TRBV11-2,TRBJ2-1
CASSLFEAARIEQFF,TGTGCCAGCAGCTTGTTTGAGGCCGCACGCATAGAGCAGTTCTTC,NA,NA,TRBV5-6,TRBJ2-1
CASSLGVPPMNTEAFF,TGCGCCAGCAGCTTGGGAGTGCCTCCCATGAACACTGAAGCTTTCTTT,NA,NA,TRBV5-1,TRBJ1-1
CASSPLSGSSYNEQFF,TGTGCCAGCAGTCCTCTTAGCGGGAGCTCCTACAATGAGCAGTTCTTC,NA,TRBD2,TRBV28,TRBJ2-1
CASSFVDRGNSPLHF,TGTGCCAGCAGCTTTGTGGACAGGGGTAATTCACCCCTCCACTTT,NA,TRBD1,TRBV5-4,TRBJ1-6
CASRFCQLAGVEDTQYF,TGTGCAAGTCGCTTCTGCCAACTAGCGGGAGTAGAAGATACGCAGTATTTT,NA,NA,TRBV12-2,TRBJ2-3
CATRVSILQVEAFF,TGTGCCACCAGGGTCTCTATTCTCCAGGTGGAAGCTTTCTTT,once,NA,TRBV15,TRBJ1-1
CASSPPSAIGNEQFF,TGTGCCAGCTCACCACCTAGCGCCATCGGGAATGAGCAGTTCTTC,NA,NA,TRBV18,TRBJ2-1
CASSYSPRNQPQHF,TGTGCCAGCAGTTACTCCCCGAGGAATCAGCCCCAGCATTTT,NA,NA,TRBV6-6,TRBJ1-5
CASSPLVGGGHGGYTF,TGTGCCAGCAGTCCGCTAGTTGGCGGGGGGCACGGTGGCTACACCTTC,once,NA,TRBV28,TRBJ1-2
CASSPHGKNTGELFF,TGTGCCAGCAGCCCGCACGGGAAAAACACCGGGGAGCTGTTTTTT,NA,NA,TRBV9,TRBJ2-2
CASSLRVRADEQYF,TGTGCCAGCAGCCTAAGGGTCAGGGCGGACGAGCAGTACTTC,NA,NA,TRBV7-9,TRBJ2-7
CASSWGRREAFF,TGTGCCAGCAGCTGGGGGCGGCGTGAAGCTTTCTTT,NA,NA,TRBV5-6,TRBJ1-1
CASSLAYFLETQYF,TGCGCCAGCAGCTTGGCCTATTTCCTCGAGACCCAGTACTTC,NA,NA,TRBV5-1,TRBJ2-5
CASGLDRGRTAELDNYGYTF,TGTGCTAGTGGTTTGGACCGGGGTAGGACAGCCGAATTGGATAACTATGGCTACACCTTC,once,NA,TRBV12-5,TRBJ1-2
CASSQLAIGNNEQFF,TGTGCCAGCAGTCAACTAGCGATTGGGAACAATGAGCAGTTCTTC,NA,TRBD2,TRBV6-2/TRBV6-3,TRBJ2-1
CASSQNSAPGRQYF,TGTGCCAGCAGCCAAAATTCTGCCCCGGGGAGGCAGTACTTC,NA,NA,TRBV3-1/TRBV3-2,TRBJ2-7
CASSLEEGPYEQYF,TGCGCCAGCAGCCTGGAGGAGGGCCCCTACGAGCAGTACTTC,NA,NA,TRBV5-1,TRBJ2-7
CASSPGQEGLYGYTF,TGCGCCAGCAGCCCCGGACAGGAGGGGCTCTATGGCTACACCTTC,NA,TRBD1,TRBV5-1,TRBJ1-2
CASSHSGSYEQYF,TGCGCCAGCAGCCATAGCGGGAGCTACGAGCAGTACTTC,NA,TRBD2,TRBV4-3,TRBJ2-7
CASSEGLAGYEQYF,TGTGCCAGCTCAGAGGGGCTGGCGGGATACGAGCAGTACTTC,NA,NA,TRBV18,TRBJ2-7
CSAQAEKTQYF,TGCAGTGCCCAGGCTGAGAAGACCCAGTACTTC,NA,NA,TRBV20-1,TRBJ2-5
CASSQVGLAVNTGELFF,TGCGCCAGCAGCCAAGTCGGACTAGCGGTGAACACCGGGGAGCTGTTTTTT,NA,TRBD2,TRBV4-1,TRBJ2-2
CASRGGTSGAYEQYF,TGTGCCAGCAGGGGGGGGACTAGCGGGGCTTACGAGCAGTACTTC,NA,TRBD2,TRBV6-5,TRBJ2-7
CASSLQAGGPSDTQYF,TGTGCCAGCAGCTTACAAGCGGGAGGGCCCTCAGATACGCAGTATTTT,NA,TRBD2,TRBV7-9,TRBJ2-3
CASSLTGAVSGGEQFF,TGTGCCAGCAGCTTAACGGGAGCTGTTTCTGGGGGGGAGCAGTTCTTC,NA,NA,TRBV7-3,TRBJ2-1
CASSVEVGNEQFF,TGTGCCAGCAGTGTGGAGGTCGGGAATGAGCAGTTCTTC,NA,NA,TRBV6-4,TRBJ2-1
CATSTGRRGETQYF,TGTGCCACTAGCACAGGGAGACGAGGAGAGACCCAGTACTTC,once,NA,TRBV24-1,TRBJ2-5
CASSVTSHSSTDTQYF,TGCGCCAGCAGCGTGACTAGCCATTCTAGCACAGATACGCAGTATTTT,NA,TRBD2,TRBV4-1,TRBJ2-3
CASSLSWTGGPTGANVLTF,TGTGCCAGCAGCTTGTCCTGGACAGGGGGCCCCACTGGGGCCAACGTCCTGACTTTC,NA,TRBD1,TRBV5-4,TRBJ2-6
CASGHLAGGLYEQFF,TGTGCTAGTGGCCACTTAGCGGGGGGTTTGTATGAGCAGTTCTTC,NA,TRBD2,TRBV12-5,TRBJ2-1
CASSFGSSGSDTQYF,TGTGCCAGCAGTTTTGGGTCTAGCGGATCAGATACGCAGTATTTT,NA,TRBD2,TRBV27,TRBJ2-3
CASRSPLSMNTEAFF,TGTGCCAGCAGGAGTCCGTTGAGCATGAACACTGAAGCTTTCTTT,NA,NA,TRBV28,TRBJ1-1
CASSSGTGGYGYTF,TGTGCCAGCAGTTCCGGGACAGGGGGCTATGGCTACACCTTC,NA,TRBD1,TRBV28,TRBJ1-2
CASSFAGTGSHEQFF,TGTGCCAGCAGTTTCGCCGGGACAGGGTCCCATGAGCAGTTCTTC,NA,TRBD1,TRBV27,TRBJ2-1
CASSPSGRAAGASYEQYF,TGTGCCAGTAGTCCGAGCGGGAGGGCCGCAGGGGCCTCCTACGAGCAGTACTTC,NA,TRBD2,TRBV19,TRBJ2-7
CASRFRDRPYNEQFF,TGTGCCAGCAGATTCCGGGACAGACCCTACAATGAGCAGTTCTTC,NA,TRBD1,TRBV28,TRBJ2-1
CAISGRQGDEYEQYF,TGTGCCATCAGTGGTAGACAGGGGGATGAGTACGAGCAGTACTTC,NA,TRBD1,TRBV10-3,TRBJ2-7
CASSGAVGTGQNEQYF,TGTGCCAGCAGCGGGGCTGTTGGGACAGGGCAAAACGAGCAGTACTTC,NA,TRBD1,TRBV5-5,TRBJ2-7
CATTKQGSGAGYTF,TGTGCCACCACCAAACAGGGATCTGGTGCTGGCTACACCTTC,NA,NA,TRBV15,TRBJ1-2
CASNPGTGFYEQYF,TGTGCCAGTAACCCGGGGACAGGGTTCTACGAGCAGTACTTC,NA,TRBD1,TRBV6-5,TRBJ2-7
CASSLSGRAQDTQYF,TGTGCCAGCAGCTTATCTGGGAGGGCCCAAGATACGCAGTATTTT,once,TRBD2,TRBV7-2,TRBJ2-3
CASSLAFATYEQYF,TGTGCCAGCAGCTTAGCTTTCGCAACTTACGAGCAGTACTTC,NA,NA,TRBV7-2,TRBJ2-7
CASSQDERTDTQYF,TGCGCCAGCAGCCAAGATGAGCGGACAGATACGCAGTATTTT,NA,NA,TRBV4-1,TRBJ2-3
CASSLTGDITYEQYF,TGCGCCAGCAGCCTAACAGGGGATATAACCTACGAGCAGTACTTC,once,TRBD1,TRBV4-1,TRBJ2-7
CASSSLDEKLFF,TGTGCCAGCAGTTCTTTAGATGAAAAACTGTTTTTT,NA,NA,TRBV12-3/TRBV12-4,TRBJ1-4
CATNSAGQGTGELFF,TGTGCCACCAACTCCGCTGGACAGGGCACCGGGGAGCTGTTTTTT,NA,TRBD1,TRBV27,TRBJ2-2
CASSLESRGPSGANVLTF,TGTGCCAGCAGTCTAGAATCCAGGGGTCCCTCTGGGGCCAACGTCCTGACTTTC,NA,NA,TRBV6-2/TRBV6-3,TRBJ2-6
CASSERTGNSPLHF,TGTGCCAGCAGTGAACGGACAGGCAATTCACCCCTCCACTTT,NA,TRBD1,TRBV6-1,TRBJ1-6
CASSRGQGDIQYF,TGTGCCAGCAGCCGGGGACAGGGTGACATTCAGTACTTC,few,TRBD1,TRBV3-1/TRBV3-2,TRBJ2-4
CASSESPGNTEAFF,TGCGCCAGCAGTGAGTCGCCAGGGAACACTGAAGCTTTCTTT,NA,NA,TRBV10-1,TRBJ1-1
CASSLLWGGGSYNSPLHF,TGTGCCAGCAGCTTACTGTGGGGAGGAGGGTCCTATAATTCACCCCTCCACTTT,NA,NA,TRBV7-8,TRBJ1-6